This TCR beta chain originates from a study of cytomegalovirus exposure and HLA in healthy donors. General study points: Cytomegalovirus association was listed for approximately 160 TCR beta chains. Subsequent analysis found a tendency for first-cohort TCR clusters to co-occur within the 100 to 150 validation repertoires. Three CMV-associated chains proved CMV antigen-specific in vitro.

Points on this clone: Its antigen is not identified.

The method was immunoSEQ multiplex PCR; TCRdb's version includes in-frame clones alone and lacks a portion of them. This table holds approximately 280,000 clones, just over 85% found once. A roughly 120-subject validation cohort, separate from the approximately 720-subject first cohort, supplied the donors. The TCR was taken from a woman aged 18-35 years in good health and CMV-seronegative. What was sequenced was PBMCs.

CDR3 bases: TGTGCCTGGAGTGCTAGCGGGAGTTTTGCTGAGCAGTTCTTC. As protein: CAWSASGSFAEQFF. The chain couples TRBV30 to TRBJ2-1, with 10 nucleotides matching TRBD2. In germline, CDR1 is GTSNPN, CDR2 SVGIG (reference sequence). The CDR3 consists of 14 residues. The ends lost 1 base at V and 9 bases at J; junction bases unmatched: 6.